This entry lists 13 T cell receptor beta chains sequenced from one sample in a study of blood T cell repertoires in COVID-19 (dated by TCRdb to 2020 to 2022). Libraries were prepared through the immunoSEQ multiplex PCR assay. TCRdb stores this immuneACCESS table with in-frame sequences only. Part of the clones is absent; in the studies checked, under half of the shortfall reflects unresolved V genes, and no reason is known for the rest. Across this sample there are approximately 92,000 clones, with approximately 81% seen only once. The top ten hold around 4.4% of the sample. The sample taken for sequencing was peripheral blood. Receptors were obtained from a man in his sixties with acute or convalescent COVID-19.

The chain joins TRBV19 to TRBJ2-3; 7 nucleotides match TRBD2. This CDR3 comprises 14 residues. J gave up 1 base and V 3 bases, and 1 base lay outside the gene matches. Germline V CDR1 and CDR2: LNHDA, SQIVND (reference sequence). The CDR3 loop reads CASSIGGGTDTQYF. CDR3 nucleotides: TGTGCCAGTAGTATTGGGGGGGGCACAGATACGCAGTATTTT.

The chain is built from TRBV28 and TRBJ1-5, with D unclear. From germline, CDR1 is MDHEN and CDR2 SYDVKM. V dropped 7 bases and J dropped 4 bases, with 11 bases sitting between them. The CDR3 loop spans 13 amino acids. CDR3 sequence: CASTPTGNQPQHF. The CDR3 DNA reads TGTGCCAGCACCCCCACGGGGAATCAGCCCCAGCATTTT.

The chain has TRBV5-6 and TRBJ1-5, with 7 bases that match TRBD1. Per germline, CDR1 SGHDT and CDR2 YYEEEE. The CDR3 has 14 amino acids. Trimming at V came to 5 bases and at J to 2 bases, leaving 4 bases not matched to a gene. CDR3 bases: TGTGCCAGCAGTTTCGGGACAGGCAATCAGCCCCAGCATTTT. This encodes CASSFGTGNQPQHF.

V usage is TRBV27 and J usage is TRBJ1-1; 9 positions agree with TRBD1. The V gene's germline CDR1 is MNHEY and CDR2 SMNVEV (reference sequence). The V gene end was trimmed by 10 bases and the J gene end by 5 bases; junction bases not matched to a gene: 8. The CDR3 covers 13 residues. The CDR3 DNA is TGTGCCACCGCCGACAGGGGGTTGACTGAAGCTTTCTTT. As protein: CATADRGLTEAFF.

Only a few counts were recorded for this clone. J is TRBJ2-6 and V is TRBV3-1 (or the pseudogene TRBV3-2); a possible D gene is TRBD2 (5 bases). V was clipped by 8 bases and J by 1 base, with 15 bases between them. The germline gives CDR1 LGHDT, CDR2 YNNKEL (reference sequence). This CDR3 region has 16 residues. The CDR3 sequence: CASRPLGESGANVLTF. The DNA for the CDR3 is TGTGCCAGCCGACCCCTTGGGGAGTCTGGGGCCAACGTCCTGACTTTC.

The chain is built from TRBV5-4 and TRBJ2-2; tentatively, D is TRBD1 (5 bases). The CDR3 runs to 14 residues. V lost 4 bases and J lost 1, with 8 bases in between. Germline V lookup: CDR1 SGHNT, CDR2 YYREEE (reference sequence). DNA of the CDR3: TGTGCCAGCAGCCTCGGACAGAACACCGGGGAGCTGTTTTTT. Its protein product is CASSLGQNTGELFF.

This clone has a handful of counts. This chain joins TRBV10-3 and TRBJ2-2, with TRBD1 as a possible D gene (6 bases). Trimming stripped 0 bases from V and 6 bases from J, with 8 bases between. The CDR3 runs 14 residues. Germline CDR1 ENHRY, CDR2 SYGVKD. CDR3 DNA sequence: TGTGCCATCAGTGAGTCGGACAGCTCCGGGGAGCTGTTTTTT. Protein sequence: CAISESDSSGELFF.

V and J are TRBV19 and TRBJ1-1, with unresolved D. The germline V gene encodes CDR1 LNHDA and CDR2 SQIVND (reference sequence). The CDR3 runs 12 residues. Between the trimmed V and J ends, which lost 4 bases and 11 bases, there was a span of 14 bases. CDR3 nucleotide sequence: TGTGCCAGTAGTAACGGGATCGGTAGCGCTTTCTTT. Translating gives CASSNGIGSAFF.

This chain connects TRBV7-2 to TRBJ1-1, with D perhaps TRBD1 (5 bases). The CDR3 spans 13 residues. Trimming stripped 4 bases from V and 5 bases from J, with 11 bases between. CDR1 is SGHTA and CDR2 is FQGNSA in the germline V gene. The CDR3 protein is CASSYGHLTEAFF. The CDR3 bases are TGTGCCAGCAGCTATGGACATTTGACTGAAGCTTTCTTT.

The chain joins TRBV5-3 to TRBJ2-4; possibly TRBD1 for D (6 bases). TRBV5-3 is classed as an ORF, of uncertain function. CDR3 length: 16 residues. Deletions cut 4 bases from V and 5 bases from J, with 19 bases between. The CDR3 loop reads CARSRPRGLTENIQYF. DNA of the CDR3: TGTGCCAGAAGCCGCCCCAGGGGCCTGACCGAAAACATTCAGTACTTC.

The gene calls are TRBV5-1 and TRBJ2-5; weak D call: TRBD1 (6 bases). The germline V gene encodes CDR1 SGHRS and CDR2 YFSETQ. This CDR3 has 16 amino acids. The germline V and J ends were trimmed by 4 bases and 7 bases, with 23 bases remaining between them. This CDR3 is CASSAHNQGSQTTQYF. The CDR3 DNA reads as TGCGCCAGCAGCGCCCACAACCAGGGGTCCCAGACGACCCAGTACTTC.

The table lists this clone with a few counts. This chain uses TRBV30 with TRBJ2-7; 7 nucleotides line up with TRBD2. The CDR3 runs to 12 residues. After removal of 2 bases from V and 4 bases from J, the junction contained 2 bases not matched to a gene. The germline V gene encodes CDR1 GTSNPN and CDR2 SVGIG (reference sequence). The DNA for the CDR3 is TGTGCCTGGAGTCGACTAGCTTACGAGCAGTACGTC. The encoded protein is CAWSRLAYEQYV.

The J gene is TRBJ2-5, the V gene TRBV12-3 or TRBV12-4, with D unresolved. Between the trimmed V and J ends, which lost 7 bases and 5 bases, there was a span of 11 bases. This CDR3 is 12 amino acids long. DNA for the CDR3: TGTGCCAGCACTGACAATAAGGAGACCCAGTACTTC. Translation: CASTDNKETQYF.